The rows below give T cell receptor beta chains drawn from one sample of a study of shared clonotypes between healthy human individuals. The method was immunoSEQ multiplex PCR; TCRdb's version includes in-frame clones alone and lacks a portion of them. The data contain about 710,000 clones, roughly 72% of them seen just once; the ten biggest clones take up roughly 1.8%. Sequencing was carried out using memory CD4+ T cells sorted from blood. These receptor sequences come from a woman aged 30 to 39 in good health. Each CDR3 is given with its conserved first and last residue. D genes are given only for firm matches. Clone size is not always given. Where it is, it says once, few, many or a class for expanded clones.

>.|TRBV2|.|TRBJ2-3
TGTGCCAGCAGCCCTGGACAGTCCACAGATACGCAGTATTTT
CASSPGQSTDTQYF
>.|TRBV7-3|.|TRBJ2-3
TGTGCCAGCAGCTTAGGGGGCCGCACAGATACGCAGTATTTT
CASSLGGRTDTQYF
>TRBD2|TRBV4-1|.|TRBJ2-7
TGCGCCAGCAGCCATGACAGCGGGACTAGAAGGCAGTACTTC
CASSHDSGTRRQYF
>.|TRBV2|few|TRBJ2-7
TGTGCCAGCAGTCTTGAAAGGAGCGAGCAGTACTTC
CASSLERSEQYF
>TRBD2|TRBV5-6|.|TRBJ2-1
TGTGCCAGCGGGGGAGCGGGAGCTAGCAATGAGCAGTTCTTC
CASGGAGASNEQFF
>.|TRBV28|once|TRBJ1-2
TGTGCTCTCTGGGCCCCCGGGTATGGCTACACCTTC
CALWAPGYGYTF
>.|TRBV6-6|few|TRBJ1-1
TGTGCCAGCAGTTTTGCGACAGCCAACACTGAAGCTTTCTTT
CASSFATANTEAFF
>.|TRBV4-1|.|TRBJ2-1
TGCGCCAGCAGCCAAGATCTTGTAGGGGTCAAGAAATACAATGAGCAGTTCTTC
CASSQDLVGVKKYNEQFF
>TRBD2|TRBV5-4|.|TRBJ2-2
TGTGCCAGCAGCTTGGTAGCGGGACTGCGGACCGGGGAGCTGTTTTTT
CASSLVAGLRTGELFF
>TRBD2|TRBV2|.|TRBJ2-1
TGTGCCAGCAGTAGGCTAGCGGGACCCAACAACAATGAGCAGTTCTTC
CASSRLAGPNNNEQFF
>TRBD1|TRBV4-2|.|TRBJ1-5
TGTGCCAGCAGCTTGGACAGGGCTAGCAATCAGCCCCAGCATTTT
CASSLDRASNQPQHF